The present entry profiles one T cell receptor (beta chain) with its context. Trimming left V 10 bases short and J 3 bases short, with 10 bases between. Germline loops: CDR1 ENHRY, CDR2 SYGVKD. CDR3 length: 12 residues. These data come from a study of radiotherapy plus CTLA-4 blockade in lung cancer. Study as a whole: Under 20% of patients responded objectively, and approximately 33% achieved disease control.

Sequenced by immunoSEQ multiplex PCR; TCRdb stores in-frame clones only, minus some. The sample consists of around 80,000 clones, 70% to 85% of them appearing once. The sample consisted of peripheral blood, taken from a patient treated with radiotherapy plus ipilimumab. The V call is TRBV10-3, the J call TRBJ1-5, with D unresolved. This sequence was found in a human donor with non-small cell lung cancer who had stable disease on radiotherapy plus ipilimumab. In DNA, the CDR3 is TGTGCCACCGGGTATGACAATCAGCCCCAGCATTTT. Translated: CATGYDNQPQHF.